The rows below give T cell receptor beta chains drawn from one sample of a study of T-cell memory formation after mild COVID-19. TCRdb recomputed calls from the 5' RACE reads with MiXCR, one row per CDR3 protein. The repertoire holds 200,000 to 250,000 distinct CDR3 sequences, 15% seen once, with around 2.2% in the top ten. What was sequenced was PBMCs or a T cell subset sorted from them (not recorded which). These receptors all stem from an adult woman who had mild COVID-19 (a few samples of this study predate the infection). Cell type and time point are not known. Each CDR3 is given with its conserved first and last residue. A D gene is named only where the DNA matches it firmly.

-	TRBV5-5	TRBJ2-7	CASSFRFQGRNEQYF
-	TRBV7-9	TRBJ2-5	CASRRASEETQYF
TRBD1	TRBV6-5	TRBJ1-3	CASSWTGAFSGNTIYF
-	TRBV4-1	TRBJ2-5	CASSPLTGGDETQYF
-	TRBV12-3/TRBV12-4	TRBJ1-5	CASNWRHRTNQPQHF
TRBD2	TRBV10-3	TRBJ2-7	CAISVSLAGGRYEQYF
-	TRBV6-5	TRBJ1-5	CASSRDNSNQPQHF
TRBD2	TRBV5-4	TRBJ2-2	CASSQRLAGGTGELFF
TRBD2	TRBV6-2/TRBV6-3	TRBJ2-1	CASSPVTSGRLRSSYNEQFF
-	TRBV5-1	TRBJ2-5	CASSLDRSSETQYF
TRBD1	TRBV3-1	TRBJ1-2	CASSLGQGQIYGYTF
TRBD1	TRBV18	TRBJ1-4	CASSPNGQGTGKLFF
-	TRBV5-5	TRBJ1-5	CASSGLGGDSNQPQHF
-	TRBV10-2	TRBJ1-2	CASTPSPYHHYGYTF
-	TRBV6-2/TRBV6-3	TRBJ1-1	CASSYVQAGTEAFF
TRBD1	TRBV7-3	TRBJ2-7	CASSSGTGDYEQYF
-	TRBV7-3	TRBJ2-2	CASSPRQDTGELFF
-	TRBV3-2	TRBJ1-3	CASTPKTRAGNTIYF
-	TRBV25-1	TRBJ1-5	CASSEGGRRNQPQHF
TRBD1	TRBV24-1	TRBJ2-7	CATMDRLSYEQYF
-	TRBV5-1	TRBJ2-3	CASSPGSLPDTQYF
-	TRBV7-2	TRBJ2-3	CASSLLPGEGADTQYF
TRBD2	TRBV5-1	TRBJ2-1	CASSLEAGRYNEQFF
-	TRBV15	TRBJ1-5	CATSRGFQPQHF
-	TRBV6-4	TRBJ1-1	CASSEQLNTEAFF
-	TRBV20-1	TRBJ2-1	CSAREIGRGFNEQFF
-	TRBV7-8	TRBJ1-6	CASTSSVNSPLHF
TRBD1	TRBV24-1	TRBJ2-5	CATSRRGTGGETQYF
-	TRBV7-9	TRBJ1-1	CASLNQNTEAFF
-	TRBV7-2	TRBJ2-3	CASSLVGRVGGDTQYF
-	TRBV12-3/TRBV12-4	TRBJ2-7	CASSDWNEQYF
-	TRBV6-5	TRBJ2-7	CASTNGGEQYF
-	TRBV9	TRBJ1-2	CASSVSGYSYTF
-	TRBV12-3/TRBV12-4	TRBJ1-6	CASSLATSPLHF
TRBD2	TRBV4-1	TRBJ2-1	CASSQGAASGGADPYNEQFF
TRBD2	TRBV6-5	TRBJ2-7	CASSYTYPSGSYPYEQYF
-	TRBV3-1	TRBJ1-2	CASSLLPLLNYGYTF
TRBD2	TRBV24-1	TRBJ2-1	CATSDSRTSGRDEQFF
-	TRBV7-2	TRBJ1-1	CASSGNTEAFF
-	TRBV2	TRBJ1-1	CASSVPATVNTEAFF
TRBD1	TRBV5-1	TRBJ2-1	CASSLVSGTGNNEQFF
TRBD2	TRBV24-1	TRBJ2-1	CATSDYLAGAGNEQFF